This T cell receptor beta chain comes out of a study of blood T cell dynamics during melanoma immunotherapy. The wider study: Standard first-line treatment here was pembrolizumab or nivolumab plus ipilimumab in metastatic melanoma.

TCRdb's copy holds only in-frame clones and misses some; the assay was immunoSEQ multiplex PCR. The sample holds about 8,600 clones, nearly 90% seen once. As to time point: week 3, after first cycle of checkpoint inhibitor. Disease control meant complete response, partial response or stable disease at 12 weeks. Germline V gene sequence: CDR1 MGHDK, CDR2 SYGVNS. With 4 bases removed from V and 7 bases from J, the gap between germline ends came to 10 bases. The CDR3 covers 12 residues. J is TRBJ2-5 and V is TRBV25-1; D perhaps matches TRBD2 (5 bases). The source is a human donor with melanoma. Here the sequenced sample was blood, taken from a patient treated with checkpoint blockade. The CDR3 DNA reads TGTGCCAGCAGTGGGCGTGCGGGGACCCAGTACTTC. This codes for CASSGRAGTQYF.